Included here is one T cell receptor (beta chain) sequence, with context. The method was immunoSEQ multiplex PCR; TCRdb's version includes in-frame clones alone and lacks a portion of them. The table shows about 140,000 clones, with around 80% occurring only once. The sample comes from a study of cytotoxic CD8 clonotypes in ibrutinib-treated CLL. V lost 6 bases and J lost 4, with 7 bases in between. This CDR3 is built from 12 residues. Germline V lookup: CDR1 SNHLY, CDR2 FYNNEI. The input for sequencing was PBMCs, taken after 36 months of ibrutinib treatment. The chain has TRBV2 and TRBJ1-5; D unclear. This TCR was sampled from a human donor with chronic lymphocytic leukemia. As DNA, the CDR3 is TGTGCCAGCAGCCTCAGTAATCAGCCCCAGCATTTT. Its protein product is CASSLSNQPQHF.